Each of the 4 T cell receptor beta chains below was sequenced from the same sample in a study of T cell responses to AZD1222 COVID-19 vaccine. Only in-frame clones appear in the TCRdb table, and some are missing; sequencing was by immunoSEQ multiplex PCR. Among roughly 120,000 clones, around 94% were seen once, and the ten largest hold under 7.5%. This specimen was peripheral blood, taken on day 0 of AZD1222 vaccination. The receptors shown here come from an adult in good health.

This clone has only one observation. CDR3 region: CASSQPGGTGVEGLQFF. The DNA for the CDR3 is TGTGCCAGCAGCCAACCTGGAGGGACAGGGGTCGAGGGTTTGCAGTTCTTC. The V and J genes are TRBV14 and TRBJ2-1, with 10 bases lining up with TRBD1. The V gene end was trimmed by 2 bases and the J gene end by 12 bases; junction bases not matched to a gene: 16. The CDR3 spans 17 residues. The germline gives CDR1 SGHDN, CDR2 FVKESK.

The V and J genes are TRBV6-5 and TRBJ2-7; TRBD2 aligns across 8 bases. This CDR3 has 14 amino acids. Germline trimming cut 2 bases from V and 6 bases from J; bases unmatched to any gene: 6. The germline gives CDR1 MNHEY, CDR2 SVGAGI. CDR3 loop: CASSYEAGASEQYF. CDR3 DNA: TGTGCCAGCAGTTACGAAGCGGGGGCCTCCGAGCAGTACTTC.

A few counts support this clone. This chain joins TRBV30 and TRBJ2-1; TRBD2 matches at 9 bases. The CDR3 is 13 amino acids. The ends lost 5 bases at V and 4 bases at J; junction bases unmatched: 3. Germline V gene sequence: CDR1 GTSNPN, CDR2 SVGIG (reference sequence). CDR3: CAWASGIYNEQFF. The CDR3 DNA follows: TGTGCCTGGGCTAGCGGGATATACAATGAGCAGTTCTTC.

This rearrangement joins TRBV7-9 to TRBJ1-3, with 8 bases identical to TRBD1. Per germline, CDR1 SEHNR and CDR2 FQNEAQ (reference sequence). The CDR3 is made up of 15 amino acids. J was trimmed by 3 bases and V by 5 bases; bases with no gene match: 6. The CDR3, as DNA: TGTGCCAGCAGCCGACAGGGGTCTCATGGAAACACCATATATTTT. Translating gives CASSRQGSHGNTIYF.